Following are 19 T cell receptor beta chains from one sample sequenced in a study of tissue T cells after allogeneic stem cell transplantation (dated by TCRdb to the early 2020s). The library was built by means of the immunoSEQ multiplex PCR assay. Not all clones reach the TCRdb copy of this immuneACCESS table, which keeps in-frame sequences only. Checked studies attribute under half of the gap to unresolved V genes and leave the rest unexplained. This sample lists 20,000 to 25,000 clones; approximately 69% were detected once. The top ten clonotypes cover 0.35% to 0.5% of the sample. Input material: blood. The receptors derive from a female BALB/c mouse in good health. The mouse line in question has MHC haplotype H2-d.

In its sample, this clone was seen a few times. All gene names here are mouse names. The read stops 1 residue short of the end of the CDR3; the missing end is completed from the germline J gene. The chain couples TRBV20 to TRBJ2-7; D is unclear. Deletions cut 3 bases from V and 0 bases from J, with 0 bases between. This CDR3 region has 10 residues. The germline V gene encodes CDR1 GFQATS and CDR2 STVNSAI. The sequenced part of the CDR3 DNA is TGTGGTGCTAGCTCCTATGAACAGTAC. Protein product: CGASSYEQY. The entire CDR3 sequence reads CGASSYEQYF.

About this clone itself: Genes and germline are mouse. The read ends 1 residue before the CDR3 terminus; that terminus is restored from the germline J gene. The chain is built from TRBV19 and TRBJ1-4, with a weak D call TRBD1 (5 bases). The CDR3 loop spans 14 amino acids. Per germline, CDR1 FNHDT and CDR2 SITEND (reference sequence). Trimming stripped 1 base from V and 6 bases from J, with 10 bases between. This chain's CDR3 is CASSIRGGHERLFF. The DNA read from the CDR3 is TGTGCCAGCAGTATACGGGGGGGACACGAAAGATTATTT.

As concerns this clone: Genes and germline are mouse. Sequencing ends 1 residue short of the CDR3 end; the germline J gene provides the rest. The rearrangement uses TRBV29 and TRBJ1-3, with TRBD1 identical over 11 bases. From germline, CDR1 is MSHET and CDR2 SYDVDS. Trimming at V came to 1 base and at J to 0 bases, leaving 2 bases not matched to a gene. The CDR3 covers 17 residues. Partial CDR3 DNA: TGTGCTAGCAGTTTATGGGGACAGGGGGTTTCTGGAAATACGCTCTAT. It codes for CASSLWGQGVSGNTLY. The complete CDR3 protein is CASSLWGQGVSGNTLYF.

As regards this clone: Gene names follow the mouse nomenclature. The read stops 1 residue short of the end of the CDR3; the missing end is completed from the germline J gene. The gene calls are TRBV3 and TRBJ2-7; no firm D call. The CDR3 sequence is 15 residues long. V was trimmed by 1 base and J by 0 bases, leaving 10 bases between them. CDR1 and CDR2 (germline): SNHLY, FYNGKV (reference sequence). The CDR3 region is CASSLDRLSSYEQYF. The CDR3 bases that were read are TGTGCCAGCAGCTTAGATCGGCTGAGCTCCTATGAACAGTAC.

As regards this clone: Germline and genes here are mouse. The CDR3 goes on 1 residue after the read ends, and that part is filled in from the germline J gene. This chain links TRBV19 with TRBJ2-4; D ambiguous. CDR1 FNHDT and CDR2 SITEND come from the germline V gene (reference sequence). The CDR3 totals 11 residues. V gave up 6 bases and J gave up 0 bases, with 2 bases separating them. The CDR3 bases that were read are TGTGCCAGCACCAGTCAAAACACCTTGTAC. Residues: CASTSQNTLY. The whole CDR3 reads CASTSQNTLYF.

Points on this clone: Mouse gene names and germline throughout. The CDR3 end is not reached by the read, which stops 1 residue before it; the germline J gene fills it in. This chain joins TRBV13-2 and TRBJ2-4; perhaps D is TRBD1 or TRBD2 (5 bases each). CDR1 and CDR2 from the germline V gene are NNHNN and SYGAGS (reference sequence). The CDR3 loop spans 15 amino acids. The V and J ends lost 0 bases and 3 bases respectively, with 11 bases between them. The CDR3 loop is CASGDVLGRQNTLYF. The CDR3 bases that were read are TGTGCCAGCGGTGATGTATTGGGACGGCAAAACACCTTGTAC.

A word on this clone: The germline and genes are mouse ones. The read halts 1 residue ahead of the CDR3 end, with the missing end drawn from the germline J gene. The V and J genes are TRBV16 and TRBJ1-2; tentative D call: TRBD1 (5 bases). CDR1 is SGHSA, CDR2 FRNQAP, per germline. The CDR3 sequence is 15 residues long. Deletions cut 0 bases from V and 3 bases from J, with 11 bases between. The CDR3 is CASSLDLRDDSDYTF. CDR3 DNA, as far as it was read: TGTGCAAGCAGCTTAGATCTCAGGGATGACTCCGACTACACC.

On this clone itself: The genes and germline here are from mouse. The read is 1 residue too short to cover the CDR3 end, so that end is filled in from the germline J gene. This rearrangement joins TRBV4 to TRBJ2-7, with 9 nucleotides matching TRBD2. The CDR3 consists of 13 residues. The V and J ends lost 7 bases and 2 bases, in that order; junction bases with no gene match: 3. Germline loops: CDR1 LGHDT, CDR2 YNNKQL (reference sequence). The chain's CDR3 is CASTAGGAYEQYF. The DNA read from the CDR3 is TGTGCCAGCACCGCTGGGGGGGCCTATGAACAGTAC.

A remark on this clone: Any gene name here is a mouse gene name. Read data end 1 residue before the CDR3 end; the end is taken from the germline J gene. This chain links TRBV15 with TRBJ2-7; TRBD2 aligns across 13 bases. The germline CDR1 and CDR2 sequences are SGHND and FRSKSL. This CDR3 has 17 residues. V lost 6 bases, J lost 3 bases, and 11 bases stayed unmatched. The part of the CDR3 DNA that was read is TGTGCCAGCAGCCACCACTGGGACTGGGGGGGGAGCTATGAACAGTAC. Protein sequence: CASSHHWDWGGSYEQY. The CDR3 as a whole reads CASSHHWDWGGSYEQYF.

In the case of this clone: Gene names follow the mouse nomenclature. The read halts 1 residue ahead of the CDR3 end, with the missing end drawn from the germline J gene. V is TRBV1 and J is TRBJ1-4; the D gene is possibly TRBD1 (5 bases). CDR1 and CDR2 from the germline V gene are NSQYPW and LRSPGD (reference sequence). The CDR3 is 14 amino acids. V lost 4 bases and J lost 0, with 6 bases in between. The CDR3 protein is CTCSGTFSNERLFF. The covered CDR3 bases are TGCACCTGCAGTGGGACATTTTCCAACGAAAGATTATTT.

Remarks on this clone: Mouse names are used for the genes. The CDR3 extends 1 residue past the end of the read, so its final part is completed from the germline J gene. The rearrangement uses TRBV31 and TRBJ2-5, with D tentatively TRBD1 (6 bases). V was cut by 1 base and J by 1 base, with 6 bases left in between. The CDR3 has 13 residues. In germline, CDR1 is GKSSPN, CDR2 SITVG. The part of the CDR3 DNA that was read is TGTGCCTGGAGTCAGGGGGACCAAGACACCCAGTAC. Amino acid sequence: CAWSQGDQDTQY. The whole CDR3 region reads CAWSQGDQDTQYF.

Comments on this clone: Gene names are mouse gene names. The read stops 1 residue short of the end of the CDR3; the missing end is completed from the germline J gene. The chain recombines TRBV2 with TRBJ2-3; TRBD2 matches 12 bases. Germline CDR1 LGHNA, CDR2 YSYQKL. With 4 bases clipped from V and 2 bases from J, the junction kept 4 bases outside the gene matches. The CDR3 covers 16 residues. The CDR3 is CASSPDWGGDAETLYF. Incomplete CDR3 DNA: TGTGCCAGCAGCCCCGACTGGGGGGGCGATGCAGAAACGCTGTAT.

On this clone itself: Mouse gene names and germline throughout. The CDR3 is CASSNSPLYF. Incomplete CDR3 DNA: TGTGCCAGCAGTAATTCGCCCCTCTAC. The J gene is TRBJ1-6, the V gene TRBV14; D gene ambiguous. The CDR3 extends 1 residue past the end of the read, so its final part is completed from the germline J gene. TRBJ1-6 is placed among ORFs of uncertain function. The CDR3 is made up of 10 amino acids. V dropped 4 bases and J dropped 7 bases, with 0 bases sitting between them. Germline V lookup: CDR1 SGHDT, CDR2 FRDEAV.

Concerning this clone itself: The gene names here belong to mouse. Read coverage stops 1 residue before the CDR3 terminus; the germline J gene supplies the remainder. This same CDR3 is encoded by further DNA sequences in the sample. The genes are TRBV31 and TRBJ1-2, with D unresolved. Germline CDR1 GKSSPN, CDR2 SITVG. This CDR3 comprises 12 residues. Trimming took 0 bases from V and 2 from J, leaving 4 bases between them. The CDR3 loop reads CAWSLDNSDYTF. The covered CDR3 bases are TGTGCCTGGAGTCTAGATAACTCCGACTACACC.

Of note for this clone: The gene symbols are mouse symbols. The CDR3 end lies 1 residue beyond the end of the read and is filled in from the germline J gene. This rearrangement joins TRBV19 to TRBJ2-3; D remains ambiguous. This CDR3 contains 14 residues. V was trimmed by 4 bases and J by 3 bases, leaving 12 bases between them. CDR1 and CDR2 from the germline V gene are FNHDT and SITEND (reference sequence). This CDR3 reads CASSSPSRAETLYF. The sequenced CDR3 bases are TGTGCCAGCAGTTCCCCCTCCAGGGCAGAAACGCTGTAT.

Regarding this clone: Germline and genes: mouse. CDR3 sequence reads: CASSQVPGSSAETLYF. The DNA read from the CDR3 is TGTGCCAGCAGCCAAGTCCCCGGTTCTAGTGCAGAAACGCTGTAT. The J gene is TRBJ2-3, the V gene TRBV2; D is ambiguous. Sequencing ends 1 residue short of the CDR3 end; the germline J gene provides the rest. Trimming removed 1 base at V and 0 bases at J, with 11 bases between. The CDR3 totals 16 residues. CDR1 is LGHNA and CDR2 is YSYQKL in the germline V gene.

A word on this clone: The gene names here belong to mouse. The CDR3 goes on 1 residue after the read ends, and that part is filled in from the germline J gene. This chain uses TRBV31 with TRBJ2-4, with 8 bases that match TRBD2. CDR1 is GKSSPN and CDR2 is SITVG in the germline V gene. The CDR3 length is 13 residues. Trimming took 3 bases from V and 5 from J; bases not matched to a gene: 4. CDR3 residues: CAWSLGGRNTLYF. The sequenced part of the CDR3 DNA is TGTGCCTGGAGCCTGGGGGGTAGAAACACCTTGTAC.

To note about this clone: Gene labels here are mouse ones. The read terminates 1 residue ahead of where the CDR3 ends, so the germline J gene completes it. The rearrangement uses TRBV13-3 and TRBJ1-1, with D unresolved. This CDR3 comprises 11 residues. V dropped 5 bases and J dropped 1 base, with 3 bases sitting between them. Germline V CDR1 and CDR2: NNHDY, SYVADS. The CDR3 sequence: CASRVNTEVFF. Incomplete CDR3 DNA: TGTGCCAGCAGGGTAAACACAGAAGTCTTC.

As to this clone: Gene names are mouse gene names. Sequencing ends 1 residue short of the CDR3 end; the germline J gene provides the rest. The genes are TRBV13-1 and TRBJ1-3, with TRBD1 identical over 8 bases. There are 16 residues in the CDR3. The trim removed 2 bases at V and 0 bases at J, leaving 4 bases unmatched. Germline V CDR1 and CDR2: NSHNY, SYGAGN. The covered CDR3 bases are TGTGCCAGCAGTGACCGGGACAGGCTTTCTGGAAATACGCTCTAT. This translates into CASSDRDRLSGNTLY. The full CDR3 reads CASSDRDRLSGNTLYF.